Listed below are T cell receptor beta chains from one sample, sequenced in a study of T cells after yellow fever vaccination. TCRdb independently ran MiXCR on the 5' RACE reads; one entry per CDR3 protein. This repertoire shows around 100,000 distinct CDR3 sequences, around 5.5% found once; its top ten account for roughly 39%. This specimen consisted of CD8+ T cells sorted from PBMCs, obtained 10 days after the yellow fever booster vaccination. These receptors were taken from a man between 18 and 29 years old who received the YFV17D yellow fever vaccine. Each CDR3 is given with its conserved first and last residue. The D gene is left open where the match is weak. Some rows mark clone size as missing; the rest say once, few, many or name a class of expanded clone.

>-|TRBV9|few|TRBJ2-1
TGTGCCAGCAGCGCAGGGACAAGGAATGAGCAGTTCTTC
CASSAGTRNEQFF
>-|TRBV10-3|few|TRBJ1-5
TGTGCCATCAGTGAGTCCACAGGGCCTATCACGCCCCAGCATTTT
CAISESTGPITPQHF
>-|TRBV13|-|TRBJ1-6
TGTGCCAGCAGCTTAGACAATTCACCCCTCCACTTT
CASSLDNSPLHF
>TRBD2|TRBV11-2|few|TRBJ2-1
TGTGCCAGCAGCCTAGCCCTAGCGGGGTACAATGAGCAGTTCTTC
CASSLALAGYNEQFF
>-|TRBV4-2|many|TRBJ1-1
TGTGCCAGCAGCCAGGGACCGAACACTGAAGCTTTCTTT
CASSQGPNTEAFF
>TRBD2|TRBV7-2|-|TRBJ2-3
TGTGCCAGCAGCCGAAGCGGGGGGGCCCTGGGAGATACGCAGTATTTT
CASSRSGGALGDTQYF
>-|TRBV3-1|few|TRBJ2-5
TGTGCCAGCAGCCAAGTCGGCCATCCAGATGGGGAGACCCAGTACTTC
CASSQVGHPDGETQYF
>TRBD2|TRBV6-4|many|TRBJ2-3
TGTGCCAGCAAACGGGGGGAACACACAGATACGCAGTATTTT
CASKRGEHTDTQYF
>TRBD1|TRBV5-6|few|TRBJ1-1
TGTGCCAGCAGCTTGCGGACCAGGGGGCAGAGGCTGAACACTGAAGCTTTCTTT
CASSLRTRGQRLNTEAFF
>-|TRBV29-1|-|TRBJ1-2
TGCAGCGTTCGGCAGGGAGGTAACTATGGCTACACCTTC
CSVRQGGNYGYTF
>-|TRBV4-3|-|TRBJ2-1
TGCGCCAGCAGCCAAGATTTTCAGGCGGGGCCCCATGAGCAGTTCTTC
CASSQDFQAGPHEQFF
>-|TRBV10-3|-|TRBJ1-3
TGTGCCACCTTGACGGGACCGATCGACACCATATATTTT
CATLTGPIDTIYF
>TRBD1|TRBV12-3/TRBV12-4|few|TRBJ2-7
TGTGCCAGCAGTTCCCGGGGACAGGGGTGGGGCGAGCAGTACTTC
CASSSRGQGWGEQYF
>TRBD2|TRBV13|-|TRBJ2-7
TGTGCCAGCAGCAGGACTAGCGGGGGGGCCGGCGAGCAGTACTTC
CASSRTSGGAGEQYF
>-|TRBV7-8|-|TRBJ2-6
TGTGCCAGCAGCTTATGGTACTCTGGGGCCAACGTCCTGACTTTC
CASSLWYSGANVLTF
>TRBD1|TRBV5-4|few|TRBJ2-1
TGTGCCAGCAGCGGGGAAGGGGGCCCCAATGAGCAGTTCTTC
CASSGEGGPNEQFF
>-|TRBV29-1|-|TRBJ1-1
TGCAGCGTTGATTGGGTCGAACCGAACACTGAAGCTTTCTTT
CSVDWVEPNTEAFF
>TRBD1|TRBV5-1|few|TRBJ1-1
TGCGCCAGCAGCCCGGACAGGGCCGCGGCTTTCTTT
CASSPDRAAAFF
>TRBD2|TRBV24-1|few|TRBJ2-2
TGTGCCACCAGTGATTTGGGAACTAGCGCGAACACCGGGGAGCTGTTTTTT
CATSDLGTSANTGELFF
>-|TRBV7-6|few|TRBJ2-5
TGTGCCAGCAGCCTCACCCCTAAAGTAGAGACCCAGTACTTC
CASSLTPKVETQYF
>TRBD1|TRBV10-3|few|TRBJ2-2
TGTGCCATCAGTGCCCGACAGGGCATGAACACCGGGGAGCTGTTTTTT
CAISARQGMNTGELFF
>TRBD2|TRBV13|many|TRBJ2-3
TGTGCCAGCAGCTTAGGCGGGACTAGCGGCCGTACGCAGTATTTT
CASSLGGTSGRTQYF
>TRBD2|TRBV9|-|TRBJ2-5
TGTGCCAGCAGCGTAGGGGCGGGGGGGAACCAAGAGACCCAGTACTTC
CASSVGAGGNQETQYF
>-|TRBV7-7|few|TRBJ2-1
TGTGCTAGCAGCCTGGGTCCCCCCCCCAATGAGCAGTTCTTC
CASSLGPPPNEQFF